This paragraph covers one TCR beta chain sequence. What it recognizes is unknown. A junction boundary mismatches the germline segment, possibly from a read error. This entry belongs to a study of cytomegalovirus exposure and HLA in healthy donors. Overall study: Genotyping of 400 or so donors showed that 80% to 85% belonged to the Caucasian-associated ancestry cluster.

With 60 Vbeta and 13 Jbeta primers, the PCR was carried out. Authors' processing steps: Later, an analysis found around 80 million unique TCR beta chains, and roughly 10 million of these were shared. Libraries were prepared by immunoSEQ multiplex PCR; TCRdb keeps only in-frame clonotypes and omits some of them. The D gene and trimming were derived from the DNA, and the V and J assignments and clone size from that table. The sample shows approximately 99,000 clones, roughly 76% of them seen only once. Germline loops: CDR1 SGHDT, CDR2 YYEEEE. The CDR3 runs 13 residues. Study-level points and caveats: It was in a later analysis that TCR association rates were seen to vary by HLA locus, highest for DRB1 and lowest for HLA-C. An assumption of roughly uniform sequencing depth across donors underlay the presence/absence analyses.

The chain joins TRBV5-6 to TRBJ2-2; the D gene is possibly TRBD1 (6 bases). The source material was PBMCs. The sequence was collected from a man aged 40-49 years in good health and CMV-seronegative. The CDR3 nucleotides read TGTGCCAGCAGCTTGGGGGACACCCGGGAGCTGTTTTTT. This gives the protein CASSLGDTRELFF.